This TCR beta chain was sequenced for a study of OX40 agonist ivuxolimab in advanced cancers. With respect to the entire study: Ivuxolimab was an agonistic, fully human IgG2 monoclonal antibody directed against OX40 (CD134), a costimulatory receptor. The point of sequencing TCRbeta in the periphery was to test whether ivuxolimab changed TCR sequence diversity and drove clonal T-cell expansion. Of the 50 to 55 patients in dose escalation, 19 had hepatocellular carcinoma, some 15 had melanoma, 9 had renal cell carcinoma and 9 had head and neck cancer. The monotherapy dose-escalation portion (N ≈ 50 patients) of the phase I ivuxolimab trial is reported in the paper. Intravenous ivuxolimab was administered to patients every 2 weeks at six dose levels: 0.01, 0.1, 0.3, 1.5, 3 and 10 mg/kg. In the dose-escalation cohort, around 80% of patients were male, and the mean age was 60 years with a range of roughly 23 to 90. Partial responses were achieved by three dose-escalation patients, of whom one had hepatocellular carcinoma and two had cutaneous melanoma. Patients were allowed to have had prior anti-PD-1, anti-PD-L1 or anti-CTLA-4 therapy, and 30% to 50% of the dose-escalation patients had previously received checkpoint inhibitors.

What the authors observed across the whole study: The antigen specificity of the peripheral T cells that underwent clonal expansion was not determined. At doses of 0.1 to 3.0 mg/kg, clonal expansion of both CD4+ and CD8+ blood T cells was observed from baseline to week 6. Low levels of normalized T-cell clonal expansion were also seen in some patients who did not respond. After ivuxolimab, CD8+ T cells had more expanded clones than CD4+ T cells on average. In partial responders in the 0.1-3.0 mg/kg groups, normalized peripheral clonal expansion was found to be among the lowest, especially among CD8+ T cells.

The table lists this clone with a few counts. The antigen it binds to is not known. Per-base qualities were not stored, and no clone one base away is much larger. From the cysteine up to the phenylalanine, the CDR3 has a length of 18 residues. Only the CDR3 portion is preserved as DNA: 54 bases, with reading frame beginning at the first base. As encoded in the germline V gene, CDR1 is SGHTA while CDR2 is FQGTGA. Relative to germline, V is missing 5 bases and J is missing 1 base, with 13 bases of the junction outside any gene match. For sequencing of the TCRbeta CDR3 region, genomic DNA was extracted from the sorted cells. TCRbeta CDR3 regions were sequenced using the immunoSEQ Assay. This immuneACCESS table, as held by TCRdb, lists in-frame sequences with V and J called but not all clones. Of the missing ones, under half trace to an unresolved V gene in checked studies; the others have no known cause. The sample contains about 69,000 clones, about 89% of them found a single time. The ten largest account for 0.25% to 0.3% of the sample.

The trial excluded patients who had a history of autoimmune disease or were on systemic immunosuppression. Peripheral blood for TCR sequencing was collected from all dose cohorts at baseline, on cycle 4 day 1, and on cycle 7 day 1. The samples were taken from a phase I, first-in-human, multicenter, open-label dose-escalation trial of ivuxolimab. The trial enrolled adults with locally advanced or metastatic head and neck squamous cell, hepatocellular, melanoma or renal cell carcinoma. Before TCR sequencing, CD4+ T cells and CD8+ T cells from peripheral blood were sorted into separate populations. The sequence is built from TRBV7-3 and TRBJ2-1; 8 bases in the junction line up with TRBD1. This clonotype originated in an adult with an advanced solid tumor such as melanoma, head and neck, liver or kidney cancer. The sample was CD4+ or CD8+ T cells sorted from blood, taken in a trial of the OX40 agonist ivuxolimab. The bases are TGTGCCAGCAGCAAACGAAGACAGGGGACCCGATCCTACAATGAGCAGTTCTTC. Its protein is CASSKRRQGTRSYNEQFF. Here the CDR3 is joined to the reference TRBV7-3 and TRBJ2-1 genes, and the full variable domain is: GAGVSQTPSNKVTEKGKYVELRCDPISGHTALYWYRQSLGQGPEFLIYFQGTGAADDSGLPNDRFFAVRPEGSVSTLKIQRTERGDSAVYLCASSKRRQGTRSYNEQFFGPGTRLTVL.